A selection of T cell receptor beta chains follows, all from one sample in a study of blood T cell repertoires in COVID-19. Sequenced by immunoSEQ multiplex PCR; TCRdb stores in-frame clones only, minus some. Seen here are some 130,000 clones, around 86% observed once, and the top ten hold around 4.5%. The sequencing sample was made of PBMCs or T cells enriched from blood (not recorded which). The receptors originated from a man aged 50 to 59 who had recovered from COVID-19. CDR3s include the opening cysteine and the closing phenylalanine or tryptophan.

j_gene: TRBJ1-2
len: 16
v_gene: TRBV5-1
CDR3aa: CASRPGTGPGGHGYTF

j_gene: TRBJ1-2
len: 14
v_gene: TRBV29-1
CDR3aa: CSVDLTGDHYGYTF

j_gene: TRBJ2-1
len: 14
v_gene: TRBV5-1
CDR3aa: CASSYYAKGDEQFF

j_gene: TRBJ1-6
len: 13
v_gene: TRBV3-1/TRBV3-2
CDR3aa: CASSRGGDSPLHF

j_gene: TRBJ2-3
len: 16
v_gene: TRBV4-2
CDR3aa: CASSPLGQGMTDTQYF

j_gene: TRBJ2-3
len: 13
v_gene: TRBV28
CDR3aa: CASRAGVTDTQYF

j_gene: TRBJ1-1
len: 13
v_gene: TRBV18
CDR3aa: CASYSGGSTEAFF

j_gene: TRBJ1-2
len: 15
v_gene: TRBV19
CDR3aa: CASSGWTGGIYGYTF

j_gene: TRBJ2-6
len: 17
v_gene: TRBV10-3
CDR3aa: CAISPQGARSGANVLTF

j_gene: TRBJ1-2
len: 19
v_gene: TRBV7-8
CDR3aa: CASSLAAVRRNRTNYGYTF

j_gene: TRBJ1-2
len: 13
v_gene: TRBV7-9
CDR3aa: CASSLAGVKGYTF

j_gene: TRBJ2-1
len: 16
v_gene: TRBV5-4
CDR3aa: CASSTLAGGPNAEQFF

j_gene: TRBJ2-3
len: 17
v_gene: TRBV7-3
CDR3aa: CASSLNGPGLVRDTQYF

j_gene: TRBJ1-2
len: 11
v_gene: TRBV20-1
CDR3aa: CSAGTGRGYTF

j_gene: TRBJ2-5
len: 15
v_gene: TRBV7-3
CDR3aa: CASSLKAAGQETQYF

j_gene: TRBJ2-3
len: 16
v_gene: TRBV5-1
CDR3aa: CASSLGGFGGTDTQYF

j_gene: TRBJ2-5
len: 12
v_gene: TRBV30
CDR3aa: CAWSQGRETQYF

j_gene: TRBJ2-5
len: 13
v_gene: TRBV5-1
CDR3aa: CASSLTGPETQYF

j_gene: TRBJ1-6
len: 16
v_gene: TRBV19
CDR3aa: CASSRRESSYNSPLHF

j_gene: TRBJ1-5
len: 13
v_gene: TRBV12-3/TRBV12-4
CDR3aa: CASRRQGNQPQHF

j_gene: TRBJ2-1
len: 13
v_gene: TRBV11-2
CDR3aa: CASSLVRDSKQFF

j_gene: TRBJ2-3
len: 16
v_gene: TRBV14
CDR3aa: CASSQDWAGPTDTQYF

j_gene: TRBJ1-5
len: 13
v_gene: TRBV24-1
CDR3aa: CATSFGQNQPQHF

j_gene: TRBJ1-2
len: 13
v_gene: TRBV3-1/TRBV3-2
CDR3aa: CASSQGADYGYTF

j_gene: TRBJ2-1
len: 13
v_gene: TRBV28
CDR3aa: CASSLSPSPEQFF

j_gene: TRBJ1-6
len: 14
v_gene: TRBV7-9
CDR3aa: CASSLEGGYSPLHF

j_gene: TRBJ1-6
len: 17
v_gene: TRBV28
CDR3aa: CASSLWGGGDRHSPLHF

j_gene: TRBJ1-1
len: 16
v_gene: TRBV18
CDR3aa: CASSHRTGGLNTEAFF

j_gene: TRBJ1-6
len: 15
v_gene: TRBV7-8
CDR3aa: CASSLGQEGLSPLHF

j_gene: TRBJ1-5
len: 14
v_gene: TRBV28
CDR3aa: CASSPRTGSQPQHF

j_gene: TRBJ2-3
len: 12
v_gene: TRBV5-5
CDR3aa: CASSFQGNTQYF

j_gene: TRBJ1-1
len: 14
v_gene: TRBV19
CDR3aa: CASSEQGAISEAFF

j_gene: TRBJ1-1
len: 15
v_gene: TRBV5-1
CDR3aa: CASSRGQVTWGEAFF

j_gene: TRBJ1-1
len: 17
v_gene: TRBV30
CDR3aa: CAWSVPTSGTKNTEAFF

j_gene: TRBJ2-7
len: 12
v_gene: TRBV6-6
CDR3aa: CASSNPGGEQYF

j_gene: TRBJ1-6
len: 14
v_gene: TRBV4-1
CDR3aa: CASSQGDRNSPLHF

j_gene: TRBJ2-1
len: 14
v_gene: TRBV5-1
CDR3aa: CASKGSYSYNEQFF

j_gene: TRBJ2-1
len: 16
v_gene: TRBV11-2
CDR3aa: CASSLVASSTYNEQFF

j_gene: TRBJ1-1
len: 10
v_gene: TRBV28
CDR3aa: CATRNTEAFF